This T cell receptor beta chain was obtained from a study of T cells in Graves' hyperthyroidism and ophthalmopathy. Study-wide findings and caveats: Before onset, ophthalmopathy was predicted by the model a median roughly six months earlier. Among clonotypes expanded in thyroid above 0.001, most were also found in blood.

Diagnostic decisions used clinical symptoms, serum thyroxine and TRAb, thyroid ultrasound and orbital computed tomography. This sample holds PBMCs from 8.5 to 10 ml fresh peripheral blood. The TCR beta CDR3 regions underwent amplification using RNA transcripts as the source. First-round RT-PCR targeting the TCR CDR3 was performed with the HTBI primer set. TCRdb reanalysed the multiplex PCR reads using MiXCR and keeps one entry per CDR3 protein. The sample records approximately 520,000 distinct CDR3 sequences, around 21% being singletons. The V gene lost 5 bases and the J gene lost 5 bases, with 19 bases spanning the gap. The CDR3 spans 14 residues. The germline V gene has CDR1 DFQATT and CDR2 SNEGSKA (reference sequence). In this sample, this clonotype turned up many times. Antigen specificity is unknown.

This chain connects TRBV20-1 to TRBJ2-7; D perhaps matches TRBD1 (6 bases). This sequence originates from a young man with Graves' hyperthyroidism. Sequenced sample: blood. The CDR3: CSAPKGENEDEQYF. CDR3 DNA: TGCAGTGCTCCCAAGGGGGAGAACGAGGACGAGCAGTACTTC.